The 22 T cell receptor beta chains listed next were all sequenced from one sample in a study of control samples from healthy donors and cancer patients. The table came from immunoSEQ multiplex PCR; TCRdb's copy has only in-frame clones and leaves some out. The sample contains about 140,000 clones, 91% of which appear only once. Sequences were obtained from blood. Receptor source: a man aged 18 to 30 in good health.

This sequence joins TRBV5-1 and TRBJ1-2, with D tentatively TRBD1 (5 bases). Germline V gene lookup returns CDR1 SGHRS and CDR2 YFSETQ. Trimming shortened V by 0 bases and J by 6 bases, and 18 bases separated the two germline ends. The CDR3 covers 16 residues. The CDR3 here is CASSLDRIGAFNGYTF. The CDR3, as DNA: TGCGCCAGCAGCTTGGATCGGATCGGGGCATTTAATGGCTACACCTTC.

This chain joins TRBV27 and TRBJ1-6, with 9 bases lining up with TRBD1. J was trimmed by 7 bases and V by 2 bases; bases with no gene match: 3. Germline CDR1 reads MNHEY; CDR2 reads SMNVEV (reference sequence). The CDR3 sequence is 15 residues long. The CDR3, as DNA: TGTGCCAGCAGTTTAGGGACAGGGTCGAATTCACCCCTCCACTTT. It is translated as CASSLGTGSNSPLHF.

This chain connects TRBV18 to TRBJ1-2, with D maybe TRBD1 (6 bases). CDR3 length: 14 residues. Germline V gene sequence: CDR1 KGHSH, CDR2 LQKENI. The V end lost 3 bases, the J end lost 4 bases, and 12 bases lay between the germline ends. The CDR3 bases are TGTGCCAGCTCACCGGGGCAGGGGAGCTATGGCTACACCTTC. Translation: CASSPGQGSYGYTF.

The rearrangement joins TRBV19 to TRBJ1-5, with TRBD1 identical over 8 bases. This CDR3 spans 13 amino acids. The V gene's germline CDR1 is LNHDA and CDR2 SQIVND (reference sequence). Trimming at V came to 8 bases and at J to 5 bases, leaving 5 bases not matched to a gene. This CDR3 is CASSGGRDQPQHF. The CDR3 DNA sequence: TGTGCCAGTTCAGGGGGCAGGGATCAGCCCCAGCATTTT.

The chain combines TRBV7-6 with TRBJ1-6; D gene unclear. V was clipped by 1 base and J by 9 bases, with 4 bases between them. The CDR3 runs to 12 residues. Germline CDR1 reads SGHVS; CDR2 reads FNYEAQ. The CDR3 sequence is CASSLDGSPLHF. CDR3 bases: TGTGCCAGCAGCTTAGACGGTTCACCCCTCCACTTT.

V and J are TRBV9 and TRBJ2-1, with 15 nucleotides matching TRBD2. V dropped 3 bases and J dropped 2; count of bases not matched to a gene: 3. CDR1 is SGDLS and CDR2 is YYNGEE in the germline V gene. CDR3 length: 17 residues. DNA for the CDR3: TGTGCCAGCAGCGGGACTAGCGGGGGGGCCGCCTACAATGAGCAGTTCTTC. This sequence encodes CASSGTSGGAAYNEQFF.

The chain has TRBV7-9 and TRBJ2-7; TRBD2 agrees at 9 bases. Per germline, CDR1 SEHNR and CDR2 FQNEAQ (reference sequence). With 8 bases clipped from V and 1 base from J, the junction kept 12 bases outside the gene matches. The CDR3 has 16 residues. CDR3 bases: TGTGCCAGCGCCCCGGGTAGCGGGGGAGCTTCCTACGAGCAGTACTTC. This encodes CASAPGSGGASYEQYF.

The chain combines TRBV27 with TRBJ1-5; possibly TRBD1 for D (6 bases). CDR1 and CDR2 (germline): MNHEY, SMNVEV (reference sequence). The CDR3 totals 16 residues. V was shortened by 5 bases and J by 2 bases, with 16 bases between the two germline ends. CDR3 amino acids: CASSPWGGLGNQPQHF. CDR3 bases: TGTGCCAGCAGTCCATGGGGGGGGCTGGGCAATCAGCCCCAGCATTTT.

CDR3 sequence: CASSPGSFIAEAFF. The CDR3 DNA follows: TGTGCCAGCTCACCAGGGTCTTTCATCGCTGAAGCTTTCTTT. V is TRBV18 and J is TRBJ1-1; D is unresolved. CDR3 length: 14 residues. Germline V gives CDR1 KGHSH, CDR2 LQKENI. Trimming cost V 2 bases and J 6 bases, with 13 bases left between them.

The DNA of the CDR3 is TGCAGCGTTGAGGGGGCGGGGGTCGACGAGCAGTACTTC. Residues: CSVEGAGVDEQYF. The chain joins TRBV29-1 to TRBJ2-7, with D possibly matching TRBD2 (7 bases). V was pared by 3 bases and J by 5 bases, with 14 bases between. This CDR3 is 13 amino acids long. Germline CDR1 and CDR2: SQVTM and ANQGSEA.

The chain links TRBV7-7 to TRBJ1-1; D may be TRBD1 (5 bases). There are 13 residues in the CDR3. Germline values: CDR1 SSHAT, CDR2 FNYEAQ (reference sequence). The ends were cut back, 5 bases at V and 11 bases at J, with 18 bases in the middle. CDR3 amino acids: CASSPLGGVGAFF. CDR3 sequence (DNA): TGTGCCAGCAGCCCTTTGGGGGGGGTAGGGGCTTTCTTT.

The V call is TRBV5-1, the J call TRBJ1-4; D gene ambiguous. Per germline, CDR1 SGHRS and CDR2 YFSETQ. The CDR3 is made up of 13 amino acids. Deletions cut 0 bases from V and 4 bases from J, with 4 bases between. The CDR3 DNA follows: TGCGCCAGCAGCTTGGTCCGTAATGAAAAACTGTTTTTT. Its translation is CASSLVRNEKLFF. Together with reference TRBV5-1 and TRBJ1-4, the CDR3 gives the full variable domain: KAGVTQTPRYLIKTRGQQVTLSCSPISGHRSVSWYQQTPGQGLQFLFEYFSETQRNKGNFPGRFSGRQFSNSRSEMNVSTLELGDSALYLCASSLVRNEKLFFGSGTQLSVL.

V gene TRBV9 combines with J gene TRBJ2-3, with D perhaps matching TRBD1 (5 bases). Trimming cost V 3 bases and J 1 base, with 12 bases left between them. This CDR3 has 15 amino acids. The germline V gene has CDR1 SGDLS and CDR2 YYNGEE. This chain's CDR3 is CASSAAGIRTDTQYF. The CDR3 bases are TGTGCCAGCAGCGCCGCAGGGATCCGCACAGATACGCAGTATTTT.

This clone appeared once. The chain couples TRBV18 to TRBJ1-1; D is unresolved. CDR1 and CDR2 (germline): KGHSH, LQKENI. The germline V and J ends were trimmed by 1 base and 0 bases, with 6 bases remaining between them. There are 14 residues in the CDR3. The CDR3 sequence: CASSPQGMNTEAFF. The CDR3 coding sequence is TGTGCCAGCTCACCACAGGGTATGAACACTGAAGCTTTCTTT.

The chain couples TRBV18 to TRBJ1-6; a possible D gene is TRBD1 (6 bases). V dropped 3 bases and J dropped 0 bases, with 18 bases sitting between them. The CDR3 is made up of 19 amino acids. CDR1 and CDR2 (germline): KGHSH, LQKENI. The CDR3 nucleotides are TGTGCCAGCTCACCTACACCGACAGGAATGAGCTCCTATAATTCACCCCTCCACTTT. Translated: CASSPTPTGMSSYNSPLHF. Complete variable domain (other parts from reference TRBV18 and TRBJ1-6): NAGVMQNPRHLVRRRGQEARLRCSPMKGHSHVYWYRQLPEEGLKFMVYLQKENIIDESGMPKERFSAEFPKEGPSILRIQQVVRGDSAAYFCASSPTPTGMSSYNSPLHFGNGTRLTVT.

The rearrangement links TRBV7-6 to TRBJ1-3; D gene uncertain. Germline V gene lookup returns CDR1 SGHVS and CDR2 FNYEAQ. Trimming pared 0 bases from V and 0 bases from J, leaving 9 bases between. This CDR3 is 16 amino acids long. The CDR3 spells CASSLAGGPSGNTIYF. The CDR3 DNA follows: TGTGCCAGCAGCTTAGCGGGCGGTCCCTCTGGAAACACCATATATTTT.

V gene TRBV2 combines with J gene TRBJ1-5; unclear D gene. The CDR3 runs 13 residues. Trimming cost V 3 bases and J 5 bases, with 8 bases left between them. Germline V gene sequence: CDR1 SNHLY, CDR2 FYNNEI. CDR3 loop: CASSDREDQPQHF. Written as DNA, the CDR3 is TGTGCCAGCAGTGACCGGGAAGATCAGCCCCAGCATTTT.

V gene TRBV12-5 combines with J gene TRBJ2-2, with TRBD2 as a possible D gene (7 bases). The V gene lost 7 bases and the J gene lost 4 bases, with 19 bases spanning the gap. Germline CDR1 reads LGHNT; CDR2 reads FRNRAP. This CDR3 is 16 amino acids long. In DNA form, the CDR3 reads TGTGCTAGTGCCGTTGGGGAGGGGGGTATCACCGGGGAGCTGTTTTTT. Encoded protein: CASAVGEGGITGELFF.

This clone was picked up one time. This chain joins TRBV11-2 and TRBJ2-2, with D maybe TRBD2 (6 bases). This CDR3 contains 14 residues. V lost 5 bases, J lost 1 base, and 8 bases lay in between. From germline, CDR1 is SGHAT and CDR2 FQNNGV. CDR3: CASSRRGNTGELFF. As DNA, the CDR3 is TGTGCCAGCAGCAGGCGGGGGAACACCGGGGAGCTGTTTTTT.

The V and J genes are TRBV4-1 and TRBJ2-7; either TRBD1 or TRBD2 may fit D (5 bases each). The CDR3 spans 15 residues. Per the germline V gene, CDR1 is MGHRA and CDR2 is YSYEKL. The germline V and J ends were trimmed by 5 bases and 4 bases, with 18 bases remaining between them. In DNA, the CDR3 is TGCGCCAGCAGCGACAACACCGGGACGGGATACGAGCAGTACTTC. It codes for CASSDNTGTGYEQYF.

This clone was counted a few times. CDR3 bases: TGTGCCAGCACTCCCACCCGGAGGAAAGATGGAAACACCATATATTTT. It specifies CASTPTRRKDGNTIYF. The chain uses TRBV6-6 and TRBJ1-3; no clear D. This CDR3 has 16 amino acids. Germline CDR1 reads MNHNY; CDR2 reads SVGAGI (reference sequence). V gave up 7 bases and J gave up 3 bases, with 19 bases separating them.

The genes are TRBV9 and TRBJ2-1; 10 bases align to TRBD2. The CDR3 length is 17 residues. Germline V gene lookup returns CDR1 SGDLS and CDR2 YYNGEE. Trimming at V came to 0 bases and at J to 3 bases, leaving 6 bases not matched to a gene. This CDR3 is CASSVGPGLAIYNEQFF. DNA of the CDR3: TGTGCCAGCAGCGTAGGGCCGGGACTAGCGATCTACAATGAGCAGTTCTTC.